The 24 T cell receptor beta chains below all came from one sample that was sequenced in a study of T cell responses to AZD1222 COVID-19 vaccine. Some clones are missing from TCRdb's copy, which holds only in-frame ones; the method was immunoSEQ multiplex PCR. The data show under 130,000 clones, about 93% seen once. This specimen consisted of peripheral blood, obtained on day 0 of AZD1222 vaccination. These receptors originate from an adult in good health.

V and J are TRBV15 and TRBJ1-4, with TRBD1 matching over 10 bases. This CDR3 comprises 15 residues. V trimming: 5 bases; J trimming: 5 bases; junction bases outside the gene matches: 5. Germline lookup yields CDR1 LNHNV and CDR2 YYDKDF (reference sequence). This CDR3 reads CATSGQGDGNEKLFF. CDR3 nucleotide sequence: TGTGCCACCAGCGGACAGGGGGACGGGAATGAAAAACTGTTTTTT.

V gene TRBV7-9 combines with J gene TRBJ1-2, with D perhaps matching TRBD1 (6 bases). Per germline, CDR1 SEHNR and CDR2 FQNEAQ (reference sequence). The CDR3 has 14 residues. Trimming took 4 bases from V and 4 from J, leaving 13 bases between them. The CDR3 region is CASSSLTGSYGYTF. CDR3 nucleotide sequence: TGTGCCAGCAGCTCCCTAACAGGGAGCTATGGCTACACCTTC.

The chain couples TRBV10-3 to TRBJ1-5; D is uncertain. V lost 2 bases, J lost 2 bases, and 10 bases lay in between. CDR3 length: 15 residues. CDR1 is ENHRY and CDR2 is SYGVKD in the germline V gene. CDR3 protein: CAISERDGGNQPQHF. The CDR3 DNA follows: TGTGCCATCAGTGAGCGTGACGGTGGCAATCAGCCCCAGCATTTT.

This clone was detected only once. This chain joins TRBV27 and TRBJ2-1; 8 nucleotides match TRBD2. The CDR3 is 12 residues long. J gave up 12 bases and V 2 bases, and 3 bases lay outside the gene matches. Germline lookup yields CDR1 MNHEY and CDR2 SMNVEV (reference sequence). CDR3 amino acids: CASSLRAGGQFF. In DNA form, the CDR3 reads TGTGCCAGCAGTTTAAGGGCGGGAGGGCAGTTCTTC.

The V call is TRBV7-2, the J call TRBJ1-2; perhaps TRBD1 as D (5 bases). V was trimmed by 1 base and J by 4 bases, leaving 13 bases between them. The germline CDR1 and CDR2 sequences are SGHTA and FQGNSA. The CDR3 is made up of 15 amino acids. The CDR3 sequence: CASSLGGGIRYGYTF. The CDR3 DNA sequence: TGTGCCAGCAGCTTAGGGGGGGGGATTCGCTATGGCTACACCTTC. Combining the CDR3 with reference TRBV7-2 and TRBJ1-2 gives the whole variable domain GAGVSQSPSNKVTEKGKDVELRCDPISGHTALYWYRQSLGQGLEFLIYFQGNSAPDKSGLPSDRFSAERTGGSVSTLTIQRTQQEDSAVYLCASSLGGGIRYGYTFGSGTRLTVV.

In its sample, this clone was seen once. The V and J genes are TRBV18 and TRBJ2-2; no firm D call. V was cut by 2 bases and J by 0 bases, with 4 bases left in between. The CDR3 has 14 amino acids. Germline-derived CDR1 and CDR2 are KGHSH and LQKENI. The CDR3: CASSPTANTGELFF. Written as DNA, the CDR3 is TGTGCCAGCTCACCAACGGCGAACACCGGGGAGCTGTTTTTT.

V gene TRBV6-6 combines with J gene TRBJ2-1, with D maybe TRBD2 (6 bases). This CDR3 spans 14 amino acids. Trimming removed 0 bases from V and 8 bases from J, with 11 bases in between. Germline V CDR1 and CDR2: MNHNY, SVGAGI (reference sequence). In DNA, the CDR3 is TGTGCCAGCAGTTACTCGGGGGGAGACTATGAGCAGTTCTTC. Amino acid sequence: CASSYSGGDYEQFF.

The chain couples TRBV5-1 to TRBJ1-4; D unresolved. Germline CDR1 and CDR2: SGHRS and YFSETQ. This CDR3 spans 15 amino acids. V was pared by 3 bases and J by 8 bases, with 17 bases between. For the CDR3, the DNA is TGCGCCAGCAGCTCGTCAGGTGGAGTAAGGGAAAAACTGTTTTTT. Protein sequence: CASSSSGGVREKLFF.

This rearrangement joins TRBV5-1 to TRBJ2-7; D is unclear. Germline V lookup: CDR1 SGHRS, CDR2 YFSETQ. The V and J ends lost 7 bases and 0 bases respectively, with 17 bases between them. The CDR3 sequence is 15 residues long. CDR3 in DNA: TGCGCCAGCCGCCCGCCAGGACGGCGCTCCTACGAGCAGTACTTC. Translation: CASRPPGRRSYEQYF.

The rearrangement links TRBV4-1 to TRBJ1-1, with D tentatively TRBD1 (6 bases). V was clipped by 0 bases and J by 4 bases, with 18 bases between them. Germline V lookup: CDR1 MGHRA, CDR2 YSYEKL. CDR3 size: 17 residues. The CDR3 nucleotides are TGCGCCAGCAGCCAAGACGACGAGCCGGGGGCGAGCACTGAAGCTTTCTTT. It codes for CASSQDDEPGASTEAFF.

The rearrangement links TRBV30 to TRBJ2-1; possibly TRBD2 for D (6 bases). Trimming pared 1 base from V and 4 bases from J, leaving 11 bases between. Germline lookup yields CDR1 GTSNPN and CDR2 SVGIG (reference sequence). The CDR3 length is 14 residues. Here the CDR3 reads CAWSGGDGYNEQFF. For the CDR3, the DNA is TGTGCCTGGAGTGGGGGGGATGGTTACAATGAGCAGTTCTTC.

V is TRBV27 and J is TRBJ1-3; possible D gene TRBD1, 5 bases. The CDR3 loop spans 14 amino acids. Germline V lookup: CDR1 MNHEY, CDR2 SMNVEV (reference sequence). V dropped 7 bases and J dropped 3 bases, with 13 bases sitting between them. The CDR3 protein is CASKVWGLGNTIYF. The DNA for the CDR3 is TGTGCCAGCAAGGTTTGGGGCCTTGGAAACACCATATATTTT.

As DNA, the CDR3 is TGCAGCGTTGGACCACAGGGAAATGAGGTCCAGTACTTC. Translated, it gives CSVGPQGNEVQYF. The chain couples TRBV29-1 to TRBJ2-5, with a weak D call TRBD1 (6 bases). Germline V gene data show CDR1 as SQVTM and CDR2 as ANQGSEA. The V gene lost 4 bases and the J gene lost 10 bases, with 19 bases spanning the gap. The CDR3 runs to 13 residues.

The chain combines TRBV7-6 with TRBJ1-1; D ambiguous. CDR1 SGHVS and CDR2 FNYEAQ come from the germline V gene. Trimming took 5 bases from V and 5 from J, leaving 12 bases between them. There are 13 residues in the CDR3. CDR3 loop: CASSPGSGTEAFF. The CDR3 nucleotides read TGTGCCAGCAGCCCCGGGTCGGGGACTGAAGCTTTCTTT.

This clone has just one count. The chain recombines TRBV29-1 with TRBJ1-5; a weak D match, TRBD1 (5 bases). The V and J ends lost 3 bases and 4 bases respectively, with 10 bases between them. Germline V gene sequence: CDR1 SQVTM, CDR2 ANQGSEA. This CDR3 has 13 amino acids. The CDR3 nucleotides are TGCAGCGTTGAGGCGGGACCTAATCAGCCCCAGCATTTT. Protein sequence: CSVEAGPNQPQHF.

This clone was observed a single time. This rearrangement joins TRBV6-5 to TRBJ1-1, with 8 bases lining up with TRBD1. This CDR3 region has 13 residues. The trim removed 7 bases at V and 1 base at J, leaving 2 bases unmatched. Germline V CDR1 and CDR2: MNHEY, SVGAGI. The DNA of the CDR3 is TGTGCCAGCACGGACAGGGAGAACACTGAAGCTTTCTTT. This translates into CASTDRENTEAFF.

This clone was counted a few times. V is TRBV11-2 and J is TRBJ1-2; D remains ambiguous. This CDR3 is built from 14 residues. The germline V and J ends were trimmed by 2 bases and 9 bases, with 16 bases remaining between them. Germline CDR1 and CDR2: SGHAT and FQNNGV. The CDR3 DNA reads TGTGCCAGCAGCTTAAGAGACCGTCTGTCGAGCTACACCTTC. This encodes CASSLRDRLSSYTF. The variable domain in full, completed from reference TRBV11-2 and TRBJ1-2, reads EAGVAQSPRYKIIEKRQSVAFWCNPISGHATLYWYQQILGQGPKLLIQFQNNGVVDDSQLPKDRFSAERLKGVDSTLKIQPAKLEDSAVYLCASSLRDRLSSYTFGSGTRLTVV.

The rearrangement uses TRBV18 and TRBJ1-5, with a tentative D call TRBD1 (6 bases). CDR1 is KGHSH and CDR2 is LQKENI in the germline V gene. The CDR3 runs to 24 residues. The V gene lost 0 bases and the J gene lost 0 bases, with 33 bases spanning the gap. The CDR3 DNA reads as TGTGCCAGCTCACCACCGTCTAAGAGGGCCCGCTTCGAACGACCAGGGGCTAGCAATCAGCCCCAGCATTTT. The encoded protein is CASSPPSKRARFERPGASNQPQHF.

The rearrangement uses TRBV2 and TRBJ1-4, with unresolved D. CDR3 length: 12 residues. The V end lost 4 bases, the J end lost 8 bases, and 8 bases lay between the germline ends. Germline values: CDR1 SNHLY, CDR2 FYNNEI. CDR3 DNA sequence: TGTGCCAGCAGTGGGGCACGAGAAAAACTGTTTTTT. Translation gives CASSGAREKLFF.

This chain uses TRBV10-3 with TRBJ2-5; 7 positions match TRBD1. CDR1 and CDR2 from the germline V gene are ENHRY and SYGVKD. There are 13 residues in the CDR3. After removal of 3 bases from V and 5 bases from J, the junction contained 3 bases not matched to a gene. The CDR3 sequence is CAISELTGETQYF. DNA for the CDR3: TGTGCCATCAGTGAATTGACAGGGGAGACCCAGTACTTC.

The gene calls are TRBV5-1 and TRBJ1-2; tentatively, D is TRBD1 (5 bases). V lost 2 bases and J lost 6, with 11 bases in between. CDR1 and CDR2 from the germline V gene are SGHRS and YFSETQ. The CDR3 has 13 amino acids. CDR3 nucleotides: TGCGCCAGCAGCTTTGAAGGGGCCCATGGCTACACCTTC. This encodes CASSFEGAHGYTF.

The chain uses TRBV6-5 and TRBJ2-7, with 7 positions matching TRBD1. This CDR3 comprises 13 residues. Germline V CDR1 and CDR2: MNHEY, SVGAGI. With V trimmed by 6 bases and J by 5 bases, 7 bases remained unmatched. For the CDR3, the DNA is TGTGCCAGCAGATATTCTGGACAGGACGAGCAGTACTTC. This codes for CASRYSGQDEQYF.

The V and J genes are TRBV19 and TRBJ1-4; perhaps TRBD1 as D (5 bases). The CDR3 totals 14 residues. Trimming left V 4 bases short and J 4 bases short, with 10 bases between. Looked up from germline, CDR1 is LNHDA and CDR2 is SQIVND (reference sequence). The CDR3 coding sequence is TGTGCCAGTAGTACCCCAGGGCTTAATGAAAAACTGTTTTTT. Amino acids: CASSTPGLNEKLFF.

The chain combines TRBV3-1 (or the pseudogene TRBV3-2) with TRBJ1-1; 7 positions agree with TRBD1. The CDR3 runs 14 residues. After removal of 1 base from V and 8 bases from J, the junction contained 7 bases not matched to a gene. CDR1 and CDR2 (germline): LGHDT, YNNKEL (reference sequence). Here the CDR3 reads CASSQGLTGREAFF. The DNA of the CDR3 is TGTGCCAGCAGCCAAGGGTTGACAGGGAGGGAAGCTTTCTTT.